These 32 T cell receptor beta chains were all obtained from the same sample, sequenced in a study of OX40 agonist ivuxolimab in advanced cancers. The data were produced by immunoSEQ multiplex PCR, yet TCRdb's version contains in-frame clones alone and is incomplete. This sample yields 130,000 or so clones, of which about nine tenths are seen a single time; 0.9% to 1.2% belongs to the top ten. Here the sequenced sample was CD4+ or CD8+ T cells sorted from blood, taken in a trial of the OX40 agonist ivuxolimab. All receptors come from an adult with an advanced solid tumor such as melanoma, head and neck, liver or kidney cancer.

This chain joins TRBV6-5 and TRBJ1-4; a weak D match, TRBD1 (5 bases). Germline V gene data show CDR1 as MNHEY and CDR2 as SVGAGI. With 4 bases removed from V and 5 bases from J, the gap between germline ends came to 11 bases. This CDR3 spans 14 amino acids. For the CDR3, the DNA is TGTGCCAGCAGTTCGTGGCAGGGCAATGAAAAACTGTTTTTT. As protein: CASSSWQGNEKLFF.

The chain couples TRBV15 to TRBJ1-1; 8 nucleotides agree with TRBD1. Germline CDR1 and CDR2: LNHNV and YYDKDF (reference sequence). CDR3 size: 21 residues. The ends lost 0 bases at V and 1 base at J; junction bases unmatched: 19. The CDR3 here is CATSRDFRISPGQDRNTEAFF. CDR3 DNA sequence: TGTGCCACCAGCAGAGATTTTCGGATATCACCGGGACAGGACAGGAACACTGAAGCTTTCTTT.

V usage is TRBV6-1 and J usage is TRBJ1-2; unclear D gene. Trimming pared 3 bases from V and 3 bases from J, leaving 11 bases between. This CDR3 comprises 14 residues. The germline CDR1 and CDR2 sequences are MNHNS and SASEGT. As DNA, the CDR3 is TGTGCCAGCAGTGATGTGGGTGAGGACTATGGCTACACCTTC. Amino acids: CASSDVGEDYGYTF.

This chain uses TRBV20-1 with TRBJ2-7, with 8 positions matching TRBD2. Germline values: CDR1 DFQATT, CDR2 SNEGSKA (reference sequence). This CDR3 has 11 residues. J gave up 6 bases and V 7 bases, and 5 bases lay outside the gene matches. In DNA, the CDR3 is TGCAGTGGGGCGGGAGGATCCGAGCAGTACTTC. It codes for CSGAGGSEQYF.

The V and J genes are TRBV27 and TRBJ2-7, with 7 nucleotides matching TRBD2. Trimming took 6 bases from V and 0 from J; bases not matched to a gene: 8. CDR1 is MNHEY, CDR2 SMNVEV, per germline (reference sequence). The CDR3 totals 15 residues. The CDR3: CASRVGGGSSYEQYF. CDR3 DNA sequence: TGTGCCAGCAGGGTGGGCGGGGGAAGCTCCTACGAGCAGTACTTC.

This chain uses TRBV5-1 with TRBJ2-7, with a weak D call TRBD1 (5 bases). The V gene's germline CDR1 is SGHRS and CDR2 YFSETQ. CDR3 length equals 15 residues. V was shortened by 0 bases and J by 0 bases, with 10 bases between the two germline ends. CDR3 sequence: CASSLEGSGSYEQYF. In nucleotides, the CDR3 is TGCGCCAGCAGCTTGGAGGGGTCAGGCTCCTACGAGCAGTACTTC.

Worth noting for this clone: The sample carries other DNA sequences with the same CDR3. J is TRBJ2-7 and V is TRBV28, with TRBD1 matching over 7 bases. Germline values: CDR1 MDHEN, CDR2 SYDVKM. CDR3 length: 13 residues. The trim removed 6 bases at V and 3 bases at J, leaving 5 bases unmatched. The CDR3 nucleotides are TGTGCCAGCAGGCCGGGACAGAACTACGAGCAGTACTTC. It translates to CASRPGQNYEQYF.

The table lists this clone with a count of one. The CDR3 reads CASSPAGSGDTQYF. The CDR3 bases are TGTGCCAGCAGTCCCGCGGGTAGCGGGGATACGCAGTATTTT. The chain uses TRBV28 and TRBJ2-3; 7 nucleotides line up with TRBD2. Germline-derived CDR1 and CDR2 are MDHEN and SYDVKM. J lost 6 bases, V lost 5 bases, and 8 bases had no gene match. This CDR3 contains 14 residues.

The V gene is TRBV7-2, the J gene TRBJ2-7; 14 bases fit TRBD2. This CDR3 spans 16 amino acids. Trimming removed 1 base from V and 7 bases from J; junction bases left unmatched: 6. CDR1 is SGHTA, CDR2 FQGNSA, per germline. CDR3 coding DNA: TGTGCCAGCAGCTTAGAAGGGACTAGCGGGAGAGGTGAGCAGTACTTC. Amino acids: CASSLEGTSGRGEQYF.

The rearrangement joins TRBV19 to TRBJ1-5; a weak D match, TRBD1 (6 bases). The CDR3 spans 14 residues. V was trimmed by 2 bases and J by 3 bases, leaving 8 bases between them. Germline lookup yields CDR1 LNHDA and CDR2 SQIVND (reference sequence). DNA of the CDR3: TGTGCCAGTAGTATACGGACAGACAATCAGCCCCAGCATTTT. This sequence encodes CASSIRTDNQPQHF.

The chain links TRBV9 to TRBJ1-2, with D perhaps TRBD1 (6 bases). Trimming cost V 2 bases and J 10 bases, with 21 bases left between them. Germline-derived CDR1 and CDR2 are SGDLS and YYNGEE. The CDR3 length is 15 residues. DNA of the CDR3: TGTGCCAGCAGCGTTGACAGGCGGGCTACGAGAGACTACACCTTC. Amino acids: CASSVDRRATRDYTF.

The V and J genes are TRBV29-1 and TRBJ2-6, with unresolved D. Germline CDR1 is SQVTM and CDR2 is ANQGSEA. Trimming stripped 1 base from V and 0 bases from J, with 7 bases between. The CDR3 is 15 amino acids. The CDR3 here is CSVEGLFSGANVLTF. The CDR3 nucleotides read TGCAGCGTTGAAGGTCTTTTCTCTGGGGCCAACGTCCTGACTTTC. The whole variable domain, remainder taken from reference TRBV29-1 and TRBJ2-6, is SAVISQKPSRDICQRGTSLTIQCQVDSQVTMMFWYRQQPGQSLTLIATANQGSEATYESGFVIDKFPISRPNLTFSTLTVSNMSPEDSSIYLCSVEGLFSGANVLTFGAGSRLTVL.

The chain recombines TRBV27 with TRBJ1-5; D not resolved. V shed 6 bases and J shed 1 base, with 10 bases lying between them. The CDR3 consists of 14 residues. Germline V gives CDR1 MNHEY, CDR2 SMNVEV (reference sequence). CDR3 amino acids: CASRRLLSNQPQHF. CDR3 sequence (DNA): TGTGCCAGCAGGCGTTTATTGAGCAATCAGCCCCAGCATTTT.

The chain is built from TRBV28 and TRBJ1-1, with D hard to call. CDR3 length: 12 amino acids. The germline V gene encodes CDR1 MDHEN and CDR2 SYDVKM. Trimming removed 4 bases from V and 3 bases from J, with 6 bases in between. The chain's CDR3 is CASSYVHTEAFF. DNA of the CDR3: TGTGCCAGCAGTTACGTGCACACTGAAGCTTTCTTT.

This chain joins TRBV7-3 and TRBJ2-1, with D tentatively TRBD1 (5 bases). Trimming stripped 1 base from V and 9 bases from J, with 13 bases between. The CDR3 runs 14 residues. Germline CDR1 SGHTA, CDR2 FQGTGA. CDR3 nucleotides: TGTGCCAGCAGCTTAAGGCGGCAGGGAAGTGAGCAGTTCTTC. This sequence encodes CASSLRRQGSEQFF.

The chain links TRBV5-4 to TRBJ1-4, with D perhaps matching TRBD1 (5 bases). Trimming removed 3 bases at V and 3 bases at J, with 15 bases between. CDR3 length: 16 amino acids. Per germline, CDR1 SGHNT and CDR2 YYREEE (reference sequence). This CDR3 reads CASSSREGGANEKLFF. CDR3 coding DNA: TGTGCCAGCAGCTCACGGGAGGGAGGGGCTAATGAAAAACTGTTTTTT.

V is TRBV9 and J is TRBJ2-7; no reliable D call. The CDR3 spans 13 residues. V gave up 3 bases and J gave up 4 bases, with 11 bases separating them. The germline V gene has CDR1 SGDLS and CDR2 YYNGEE. CDR3 amino acids: CASSAAPEYEQYF. As DNA, the CDR3 is TGTGCCAGCAGCGCGGCCCCGGAATACGAGCAGTACTTC.

The CDR3 bases are TGTGCCAGCAGTTACTTGGGACAGCCCCAGCATTTT. Translating gives CASSYLGQPQHF. The rearrangement joins TRBV6-5 to TRBJ1-5, with D unresolved. CDR1 and CDR2 from the germline V gene are MNHEY and SVGAGI. Trimming pared 1 base from V and 7 bases from J, leaving 5 bases between. This CDR3 is built from 12 residues.

This chain links TRBV5-1 with TRBJ1-2; 7 nucleotides match TRBD1. V shed 5 bases, J shed 8 bases, and the junction held 12 bases outside the gene matches. The CDR3 consists of 14 residues. Per germline, CDR1 SGHRS and CDR2 YFSETQ. DNA for the CDR3: TGCGCCAGCAGTTTGACAGGGCCCGAAATCGGCTACACCTTC. Translated: CASSLTGPEIGYTF.

The genes are TRBV28 and TRBJ2-5, with D possibly TRBD1 on 5 matching bases. V was clipped by 1 base and J by 5 bases, with 14 bases between them. Germline V gene lookup returns CDR1 MDHEN and CDR2 SYDVKM. This CDR3 region has 15 residues. The CDR3 nucleotides are TGTGCCAGCAGTTTATCTTCAGGGTCCACGGAGACCCAGTACTTC. It codes for CASSLSSGSTETQYF.

This chain links TRBV6-5 with TRBJ1-2, with 9 nucleotides matching TRBD1. CDR3 length: 13 amino acids. The junction had 7 bases not matched to a gene; V was cut back by 5 bases and J by 9 bases. Germline V CDR1 and CDR2: MNHEY, SVGAGI. The CDR3 loop reads CASSPGQGRRYTF. In nucleotides, the CDR3 is TGTGCCAGCAGTCCGGGACAGGGTCGACGCTACACCTTC.

The chain uses TRBV6-6 and TRBJ2-7, with TRBD2 matching over 10 bases. With 2 bases clipped from V and 4 bases from J, the junction kept 5 bases outside the gene matches. This CDR3 is built from 15 residues. Germline V lookup: CDR1 MNHNY, CDR2 SVGAGI (reference sequence). CDR3 nucleotide sequence: TGTGCCAGCAGTTACCGGCTAGCGGGAGAATACGAGCAGTACTTC. Protein product: CASSYRLAGEYEQYF.

The chain recombines TRBV6-4 with TRBJ2-1; tentatively, D is TRBD2 (6 bases). This CDR3 is built from 14 residues. Trimming cost V 1 base and J 9 bases, with 13 bases left between them. Germline assignment: CDR1 MRHNA and CDR2 SNTAGT. The CDR3 nucleotides are TGTGCCAGCAGTGACTGGTCGGGAGTGGCTGAGCAGTTCTTC. It codes for CASSDWSGVAEQFF.

The chain links TRBV18 to TRBJ1-3; D ambiguous. The V end was cut by 3 bases, the J end by 3 bases, with 6 bases between. This CDR3 comprises 13 residues. Germline V CDR1 and CDR2: KGHSH, LQKENI. This CDR3 reads CASSPDVGNTIYF. For the CDR3, the DNA is TGTGCCAGCTCACCGGACGTTGGAAACACCATATATTTT.

The chain's CDR3 is CASSYAESTDTQYF. DNA for the CDR3: TGTGCCAGCAGTTACGCGGAAAGCACAGATACGCAGTATTTT. The chain couples TRBV6-6 to TRBJ2-3; D is unresolved. The CDR3 contains 14 residues. Trimming cost V 2 bases and J 0 bases, with 6 bases left between them. Germline CDR1 is MNHNY and CDR2 is SVGAGI (reference sequence).

The V call is TRBV5-1, the J call TRBJ1-4; a possible D gene is TRBD1 (5 bases). CDR3 length equals 14 residues. Deletions cut 3 bases from V and 8 bases from J, with 14 bases between. Germline-derived CDR1 and CDR2 are SGHRS and YFSETQ. The CDR3 DNA reads as TGCGCCAGCAGCTCAGGGACGCCCGAGGAAAAACTGTTTTTT. As protein: CASSSGTPEEKLFF.

The rearrangement links TRBV6-9 to TRBJ2-7; 7 bases agree with TRBD1. With V trimmed by 3 bases and J by 4 bases, 9 bases remained unmatched. Per germline, CDR1 MNHGY and CDR2 SVAAGI. This CDR3 comprises 15 residues. DNA for the CDR3: TGTGCCAGCAGTTACCCGGGGACAGATCTGTACGAGCAGTACTTC. This encodes CASSYPGTDLYEQYF.

This clone was recorded once. This rearrangement joins TRBV12-5 to TRBJ1-3, with D perhaps TRBD1 (5 bases). CDR3 length: 15 amino acids. V lost 3 bases, J lost 0 bases, and 9 bases lay in between. From germline, CDR1 is LGHNT and CDR2 FRNRAP. The CDR3 protein is CASGFTGSSGNTIYF. The CDR3 nucleotides are TGTGCTAGTGGTTTCACAGGAAGCTCTGGAAACACCATATATTTT. The full variable domain, with the rest looked up from reference TRBV12-5 and TRBJ1-3, is DARVTQTPRHKVTEMGQEVTMRCQPILGHNTVFWYRQTMMQGLELLAYFRNRAPLDDSGMPKDRFSAEMPDATLATLKIQPSEPRDSAVYFCASGFTGSSGNTIYFGEGSWLTVV.

The chain joins TRBV5-8 to TRBJ2-1; either TRBD1 or TRBD2 may supply D (5 bases each). This CDR3 contains 16 residues. Germline CDR1 SGHTS, CDR2 YDEGEE. V was trimmed by 3 bases and J by 5 bases, leaving 18 bases between them. As DNA, the CDR3 is TGTGCCAGCAGCTATTTCTCCGGGACGAACCACAATGAGCAGTTCTTC. Its protein product is CASSYFSGTNHNEQFF.

The chain recombines TRBV6-5 with TRBJ1-2; D is unresolved. V was cut by 8 bases and J by 6 bases, with 16 bases left in between. From germline, CDR1 is MNHEY and CDR2 SVGAGI. The CDR3 runs to 13 residues. The CDR3 nucleotides are TGTGCCAGCGCAAACGGCCTCGCGGATGGCTACACCTTC. It codes for CASANGLADGYTF.

The rearrangement uses TRBV19 and TRBJ2-3, with D perhaps matching TRBD1 or TRBD2 (6 bases each). CDR3 length equals 15 residues. Trimming pared 6 bases from V and 1 base from J, leaving 14 bases between. Germline V gene data show CDR1 as LNHDA and CDR2 as SQIVND (reference sequence). This chain's CDR3 is CASSRGTIGTDTQYF. The CDR3 DNA reads as TGTGCCAGTAGCCGGGGGACAATAGGCACAGATACGCAGTATTTT. Combining the CDR3 with reference TRBV19 and TRBJ2-3 gives the whole variable domain DGGITQSPKYLFRKEGQNVTLSCEQNLNHDAMYWYRQDPGQGLRLIYYSQIVNDFQKGDIAEGYSVSREKKESFPLTVTSAQKNPTAFYLCASSRGTIGTDTQYFGPGTRLTVL.

The rearrangement joins TRBV28 to TRBJ1-2; D is possibly TRBD1 (5 bases). Deletions cut 3 bases from V and 8 bases from J, with 13 bases between. This CDR3 is 13 amino acids long. Germline V gene lookup returns CDR1 MDHEN and CDR2 SYDVKM. CDR3 loop: CASSFRTKRGYTF. CDR3 nucleotide sequence: TGTGCCAGCAGTTTCCGGACAAAACGGGGCTACACCTTC.